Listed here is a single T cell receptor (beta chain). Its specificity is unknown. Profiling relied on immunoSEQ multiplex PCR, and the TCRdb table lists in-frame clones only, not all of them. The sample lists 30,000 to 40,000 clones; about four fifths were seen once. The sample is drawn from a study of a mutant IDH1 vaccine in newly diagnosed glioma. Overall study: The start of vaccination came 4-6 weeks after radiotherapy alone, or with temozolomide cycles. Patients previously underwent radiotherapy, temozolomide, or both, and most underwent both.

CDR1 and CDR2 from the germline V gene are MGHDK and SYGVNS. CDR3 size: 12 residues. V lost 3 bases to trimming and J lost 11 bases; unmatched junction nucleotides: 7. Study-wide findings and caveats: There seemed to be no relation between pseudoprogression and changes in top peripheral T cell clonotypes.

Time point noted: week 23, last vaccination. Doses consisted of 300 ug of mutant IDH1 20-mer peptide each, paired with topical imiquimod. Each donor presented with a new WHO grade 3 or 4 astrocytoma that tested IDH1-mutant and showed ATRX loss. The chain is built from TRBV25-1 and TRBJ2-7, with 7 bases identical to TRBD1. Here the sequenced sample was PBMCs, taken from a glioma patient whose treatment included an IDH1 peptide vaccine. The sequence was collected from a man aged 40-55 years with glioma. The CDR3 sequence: CASSDRQGWKYF. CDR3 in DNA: TGTGCCAGCAGTGACCGACAGGGCTGGAAGTACTTC.